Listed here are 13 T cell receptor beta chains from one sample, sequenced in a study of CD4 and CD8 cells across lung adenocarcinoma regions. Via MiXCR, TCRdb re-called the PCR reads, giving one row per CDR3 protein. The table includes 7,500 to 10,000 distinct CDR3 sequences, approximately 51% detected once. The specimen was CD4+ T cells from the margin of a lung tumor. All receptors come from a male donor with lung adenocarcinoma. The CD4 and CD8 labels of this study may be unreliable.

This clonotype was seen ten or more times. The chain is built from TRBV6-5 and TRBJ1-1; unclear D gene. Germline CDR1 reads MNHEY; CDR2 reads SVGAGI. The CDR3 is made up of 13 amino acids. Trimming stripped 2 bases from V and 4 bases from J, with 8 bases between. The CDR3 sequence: CASSYQRGTEAFF. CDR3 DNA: TGTGCCAGCAGTTACCAGAGAGGCACTGAAGCTTTCTTT.

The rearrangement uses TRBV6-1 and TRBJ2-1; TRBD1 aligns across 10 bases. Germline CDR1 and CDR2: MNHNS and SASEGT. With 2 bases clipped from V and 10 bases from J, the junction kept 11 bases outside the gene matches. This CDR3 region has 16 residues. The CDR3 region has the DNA TGTGCCAGCAGTGAAAGTCCGGGACAGGGGTACGAGGAGCAGTTCTTC. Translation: CASSESPGQGYEEQFF.

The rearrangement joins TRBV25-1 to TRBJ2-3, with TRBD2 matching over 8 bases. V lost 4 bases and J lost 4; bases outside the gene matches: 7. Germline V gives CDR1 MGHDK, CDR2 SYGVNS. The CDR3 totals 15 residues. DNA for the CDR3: TGTGCCAGCAGTGCAAGCGGGAGACTGGCAGATACGCAGTATTTT. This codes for CASSASGRLADTQYF.

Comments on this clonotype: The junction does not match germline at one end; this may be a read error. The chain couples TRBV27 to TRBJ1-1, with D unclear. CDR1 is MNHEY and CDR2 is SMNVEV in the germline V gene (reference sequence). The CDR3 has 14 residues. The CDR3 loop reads CASVILGASTEAFF. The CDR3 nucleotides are TGTGCCAGCGTCATTCTGGGCGCGTCGACTGAAGCCTTCTTT.

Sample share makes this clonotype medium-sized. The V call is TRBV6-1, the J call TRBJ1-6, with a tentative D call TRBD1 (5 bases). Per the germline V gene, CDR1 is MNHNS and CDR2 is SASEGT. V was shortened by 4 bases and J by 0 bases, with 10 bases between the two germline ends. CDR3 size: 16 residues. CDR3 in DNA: TGTGCCAGCAGTGTGGGGCCAAGCTCCTATAATTCACCCCTCCACTTT. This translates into CASSVGPSSYNSPLHF.

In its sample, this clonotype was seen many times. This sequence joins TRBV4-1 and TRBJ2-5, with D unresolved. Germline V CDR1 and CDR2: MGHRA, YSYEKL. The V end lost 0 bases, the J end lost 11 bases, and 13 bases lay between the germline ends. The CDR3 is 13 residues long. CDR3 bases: TGCGCCAGCAGCCAAGATCTAGGGTGGAAGCAGTACTTC. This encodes CASSQDLGWKQYF.

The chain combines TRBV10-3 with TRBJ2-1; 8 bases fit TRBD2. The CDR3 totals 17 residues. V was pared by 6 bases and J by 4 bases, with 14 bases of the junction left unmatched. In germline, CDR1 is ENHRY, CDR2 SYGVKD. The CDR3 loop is CAISLAPLLAVYNEQFF. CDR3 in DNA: TGTGCCATCAGCCTGGCCCCCTTACTAGCGGTATACAATGAGCAGTTCTTC.

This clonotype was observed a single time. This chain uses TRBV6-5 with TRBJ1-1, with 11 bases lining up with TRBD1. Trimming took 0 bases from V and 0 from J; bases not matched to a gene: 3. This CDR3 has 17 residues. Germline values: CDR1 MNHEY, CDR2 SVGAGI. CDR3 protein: CASSYSRDRGMNTEAFF. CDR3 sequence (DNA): TGTGCCAGCAGTTACTCGAGGGACAGGGGGATGAACACTGAAGCTTTCTTT.

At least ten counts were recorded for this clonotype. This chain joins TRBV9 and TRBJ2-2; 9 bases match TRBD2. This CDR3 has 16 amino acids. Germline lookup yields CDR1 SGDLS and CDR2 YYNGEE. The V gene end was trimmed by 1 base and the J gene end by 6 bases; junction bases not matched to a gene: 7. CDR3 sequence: CASSVWAGGPSGELFF. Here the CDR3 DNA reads TGTGCCAGCAGCGTATGGGCGGGAGGGCCGTCCGGGGAGCTGTTTTTT. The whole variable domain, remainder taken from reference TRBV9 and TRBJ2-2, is DSGVTQTPKHLITATGQRVTLRCSPRSGDLSVYWYQQSLDQGLQFLIQYYNGEERAKGNILERFSAQQFPDLHSELNLSSLELGDSALYFCASSVWAGGPSGELFFGEGSRLTVL.

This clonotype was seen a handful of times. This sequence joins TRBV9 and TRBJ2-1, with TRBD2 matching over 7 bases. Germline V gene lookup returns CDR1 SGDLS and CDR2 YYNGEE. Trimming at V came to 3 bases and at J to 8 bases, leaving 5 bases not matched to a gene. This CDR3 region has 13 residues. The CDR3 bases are TGTGCCAGCAGCGCGACTAGCAGCGATGAGCAGTTCTTC. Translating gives CASSATSSDEQFF.

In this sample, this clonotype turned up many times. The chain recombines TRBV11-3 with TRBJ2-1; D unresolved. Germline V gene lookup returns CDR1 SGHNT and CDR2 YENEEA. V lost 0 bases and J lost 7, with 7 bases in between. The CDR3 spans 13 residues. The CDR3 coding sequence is TGTGCCAGCAGCTTAGAGGCGCGGAATGAGCAGTTCTTC. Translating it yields CASSLEARNEQFF.

The CDR3: CASSVAQGEKLFF. CDR3 nucleotides: TGTGCCAGCAGCGTAGCACAGGGTGAAAAACTGTTTTTT. The chain links TRBV9 to TRBJ1-4; D might be TRBD1 (6 bases). Trimming pared 0 bases from V and 7 bases from J, leaving 7 bases between. Germline CDR1 reads SGDLS; CDR2 reads YYNGEE. The CDR3 contains 13 residues.

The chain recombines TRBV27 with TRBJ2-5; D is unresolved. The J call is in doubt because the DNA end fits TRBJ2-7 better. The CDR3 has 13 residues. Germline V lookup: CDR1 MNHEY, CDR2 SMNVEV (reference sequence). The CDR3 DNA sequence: TGTGCCAGCAGTTTAAATTCAGAGTACGAGCAGTACTTC. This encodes CASSLNSEYEQYF.